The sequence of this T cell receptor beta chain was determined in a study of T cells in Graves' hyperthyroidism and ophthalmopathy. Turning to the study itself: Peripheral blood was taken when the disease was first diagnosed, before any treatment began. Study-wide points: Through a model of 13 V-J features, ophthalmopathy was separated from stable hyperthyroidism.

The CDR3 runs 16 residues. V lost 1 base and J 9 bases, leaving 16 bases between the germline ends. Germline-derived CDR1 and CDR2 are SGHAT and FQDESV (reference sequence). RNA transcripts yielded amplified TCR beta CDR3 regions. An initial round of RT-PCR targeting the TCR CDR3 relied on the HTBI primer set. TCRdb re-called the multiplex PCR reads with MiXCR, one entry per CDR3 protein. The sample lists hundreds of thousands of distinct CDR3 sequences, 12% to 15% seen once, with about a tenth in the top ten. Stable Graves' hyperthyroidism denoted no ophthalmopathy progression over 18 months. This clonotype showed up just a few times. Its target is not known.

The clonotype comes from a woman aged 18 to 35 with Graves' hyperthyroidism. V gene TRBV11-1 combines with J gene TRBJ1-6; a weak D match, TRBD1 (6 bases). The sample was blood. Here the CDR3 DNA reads TGTGCCAGCAGCTTAGAAGCAGGGGCCGTTGTTTCACCCCTCCACTTT. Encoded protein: CASSLEAGAVVSPLHF.